The source of this T cell receptor (beta chain) is a study of cytomegalovirus exposure and HLA in healthy donors. PCR amplification relied on 60 Vbeta primers (plus 13 Jbeta primers). Profiling relied on immunoSEQ multiplex PCR, and the TCRdb table lists in-frame clones only, not all of them. Its table lists approximately 110,000 clones. V gave up 2 bases and J gave up 11 bases, with 9 bases separating them. This CDR3 contains 12 residues. Looked up from germline, CDR1 is MDHEN and CDR2 is SYDVKM. Sequenced input: PBMCs. The rearrangement links TRBV28 to TRBJ1-4; no definite D call. The receptor was isolated from a young man in good health and CMV-seronegative. The CDR3 region has the DNA TGTGCCAGCAGTTTAGGTCGAGCCAAACTGTTTTTT. This codes for CASSLGRAKLFF.